The rows below give T cell receptor beta chains drawn from one sample of a study of T cell changes during pregnancy in multiple sclerosis. This table comes from immunoSEQ multiplex PCR, and its TCRdb copy is limited to in-frame clones, with some not included. The sample lists 55,000 to 80,000 clones, approximately 94% occurring once. The specimen was peripheral blood, collected in the third trimester of pregnancy. The receptors come from a female donor with multiple sclerosis, enrolled in a pregnancy study. The CDR3 runs from the conserved cysteine through the conserved F or W. D genes are given only for firm matches. Clone size is shown for a subset of rows, as once, few, many or a class of expanded clone.

cdr3_nt: TGTGCCAGCAGTTCCCCGCTCAGATCCCTCCACTTT
cdr3_aa: CASSSPLRSLHF
d_call: -
j_call: TRBJ1-6
clone_size: few
v_call: TRBV6-5

cdr3_nt: TGCAGCGTTGACAGGGAGGATAAGAATAATGAGCAGTTCTTC
cdr3_aa: CSVDREDKNNEQFF
d_call: -
j_call: TRBJ2-1
clone_size: -
v_call: TRBV29-1

cdr3_nt: TGTGCCAGCAGCGTAGGTTCCACTAGCGGGGTTTACGAGCAGTACTTC
cdr3_aa: CASSVGSTSGVYEQYF
d_call: TRBD2
j_call: TRBJ2-7
clone_size: -
v_call: TRBV9

cdr3_nt: TGTGCCAGCAGCAAAACTGACAGCTCCTACGAGCAGTACTTC
cdr3_aa: CASSKTDSSYEQYF
d_call: -
j_call: TRBJ2-7
clone_size: -
v_call: TRBV7-6

cdr3_nt: TGTGCCAGCAGCTCCATTGACAGGGCCTACGAGCAGTACTTC
cdr3_aa: CASSSIDRAYEQYF
d_call: TRBD1
j_call: TRBJ2-7
clone_size: -
v_call: TRBV7-2

cdr3_nt: TGTGCCAGCTCTCGACAGGGGCCCCTCCATGGCTACACCTTC
cdr3_aa: CASSRQGPLHGYTF
d_call: TRBD1
j_call: TRBJ1-2
clone_size: -
v_call: TRBV7-9

cdr3_nt: TGTGCCACCAGCAGAGATCTCGATTCACAACGTTTTTATGGCTACACCTTC
cdr3_aa: CATSRDLDSQRFYGYTF
d_call: -
j_call: TRBJ1-2
clone_size: once
v_call: TRBV15

cdr3_nt: TGTGCCAGCAGCTGGGTAAAACTAGCGGGGGAAAGTGAGCAGTTCTTC
cdr3_aa: CASSWVKLAGESEQFF
d_call: TRBD2
j_call: TRBJ2-1
clone_size: once
v_call: TRBV5-4

cdr3_nt: TGTGCCAGCAGCTTAGATACAGGATTAACTGATGGCTACACCTTC
cdr3_aa: CASSLDTGLTDGYTF
d_call: -
j_call: TRBJ1-2
clone_size: -
v_call: TRBV7-6

cdr3_nt: TGTGCCAGCAGCGGAGGGGACAGGCGCGGATACACCTTC
cdr3_aa: CASSGGDRRGYTF
d_call: TRBD1
j_call: TRBJ1-2
clone_size: -
v_call: TRBV5-4

cdr3_nt: TGTGCCAGCAGTGATAACAATAACTATGGCTACACCTTC
cdr3_aa: CASSDNNNYGYTF
d_call: -
j_call: TRBJ1-2
clone_size: -
v_call: TRBV27

cdr3_nt: TGCGCCAGCAGCCAGGATGTAACAGCCTACAATGAGCAGTTCTTC
cdr3_aa: CASSQDVTAYNEQFF
d_call: -
j_call: TRBJ2-1
clone_size: once
v_call: TRBV4-3

cdr3_nt: TGTGCCAGCAGCGACCTCCGGGACTTCGGGGCAGATACGCAGTATTTT
cdr3_aa: CASSDLRDFGADTQYF
d_call: -
j_call: TRBJ2-3
clone_size: -
v_call: TRBV11-2

cdr3_nt: TGTGCCAGCAGCCCCGGGGCAGGGGGCCGCGGCAATCAGCCCCAGCATTTT
cdr3_aa: CASSPGAGGRGNQPQHF
d_call: TRBD1
j_call: TRBJ1-5
clone_size: -
v_call: TRBV7-2

cdr3_nt: TGCGCCAGCAGCCAGACAGGACGTAGCAATCAGCCCCAGCATTTT
cdr3_aa: CASSQTGRSNQPQHF
d_call: -
j_call: TRBJ1-5
clone_size: -
v_call: TRBV4-1

cdr3_nt: TGTGCCAGCACCTTGGGGGGGCAAGAGACCCAGTACTTC
cdr3_aa: CASTLGGQETQYF
d_call: TRBD2
j_call: TRBJ2-5
clone_size: -
v_call: TRBV7-2

cdr3_nt: TGTGCCAGTGGACAGGGCAGAGGGCTAGGTCAGCCCCAGCATTTT
cdr3_aa: CASGQGRGLGQPQHF
d_call: TRBD1
j_call: TRBJ1-5
clone_size: once
v_call: TRBV6-1

cdr3_nt: TGTGCCATCAGGAGCGGCTACGAGCAGTACTTC
cdr3_aa: CAIRSGYEQYF
d_call: -
j_call: TRBJ2-7
clone_size: -
v_call: TRBV6-5

cdr3_nt: TGTGCCAGCAGTTACTCGACAGGGGAGCCCCTCCAGTACTTC
cdr3_aa: CASSYSTGEPLQYF
d_call: TRBD1
j_call: TRBJ2-5
clone_size: once
v_call: TRBV6-6

cdr3_nt: TGTGCCAGCAGCTTAGGGGCCGTGGGCACTGAAGCTTTCTTT
cdr3_aa: CASSLGAVGTEAFF
d_call: -
j_call: TRBJ1-1
clone_size: -
v_call: TRBV7-2

cdr3_nt: TGTGCCAGCAGCTCTTGGGCGCCCGATGAGCAGTTCTTC
cdr3_aa: CASSSWAPDEQFF
d_call: -
j_call: TRBJ2-1
clone_size: -
v_call: TRBV7-3

cdr3_nt: TGTGCCAGCAGCCCCCGCGTAGCGGGGGGTTATGTCTGGTACGAGCAGTACTTC
cdr3_aa: CASSPRVAGGYVWYEQYF
d_call: TRBD2
j_call: TRBJ2-7
clone_size: -
v_call: TRBV11-3